The 2 T cell receptor beta chains in this list originate from one sample, sequenced in a study of blood T cell repertoires in COVID-19. The data were produced by immunoSEQ multiplex PCR, yet TCRdb's version contains in-frame clones alone and is incomplete. The sample has 430,000 or so clones, approximately 88% seen once. The sequencing input was PBMCs or T cells enriched from blood (not recorded which). The source is a woman aged 40-49 years who had recovered from COVID-19.

This clone has only a few counts. J is TRBJ2-2 and V is TRBV19, with TRBD2 matching over 10 bases. The germline V gene encodes CDR1 LNHDA and CDR2 SQIVND (reference sequence). The CDR3 extends over 14 amino acids. The J segment lost 5 bases and the V segment lost 6 bases, leaving 3 bases of the junction unmatched. CDR3 amino acids: CASSRSGRTGELFF. The CDR3, as DNA: TGTGCCAGTAGCCGTAGCGGGAGGACCGGGGAGCTGTTTTTT.

This chain uses TRBV7-6 with TRBJ1-2; TRBD1 is a possible D gene (5 bases). Germline V gene data show CDR1 as SGHVS and CDR2 as FNYEAQ. The CDR3 is 15 amino acids. The ends were cut back, 5 bases at V and 4 bases at J, with 17 bases in the middle. The CDR3 DNA sequence: TGTGCCAGCAGCCCGGCCGGGACTTTCTTCTATGGCTACACCTTC. Translating gives CASSPAGTFFYGYTF.